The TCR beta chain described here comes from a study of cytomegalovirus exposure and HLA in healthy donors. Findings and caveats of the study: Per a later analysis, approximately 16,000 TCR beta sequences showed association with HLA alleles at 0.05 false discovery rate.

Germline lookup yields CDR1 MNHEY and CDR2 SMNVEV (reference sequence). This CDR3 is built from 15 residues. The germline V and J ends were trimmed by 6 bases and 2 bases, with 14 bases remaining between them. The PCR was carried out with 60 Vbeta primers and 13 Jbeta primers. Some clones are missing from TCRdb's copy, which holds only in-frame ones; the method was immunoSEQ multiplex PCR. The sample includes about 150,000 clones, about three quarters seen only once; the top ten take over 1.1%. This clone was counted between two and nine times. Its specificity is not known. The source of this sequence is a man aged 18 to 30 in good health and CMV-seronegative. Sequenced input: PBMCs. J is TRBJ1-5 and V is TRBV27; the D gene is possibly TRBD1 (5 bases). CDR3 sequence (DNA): TGTGCCAGCAGGGCGACAGAACGGCGCAATCAGCCCCAGCATTTT. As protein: CASRATERRNQPQHF.